The present TCR beta chain was sequenced within a study of blood T cell repertoires in COVID-19. Study at large: Samples representing acute and convalescent COVID-19 were sourced from the United States, Italy and Spain.

In the original workflow: Amplified reference gene primers provided the basis for estimating nucleated cell counts. Using immunoSEQ multiplex PCR, the repertoire was profiled, and TCRdb retains in-frame clones only, with some absent. V and J calls plus clone size are reproduced from that table; the DNA served to infer D and trimming. The table includes approximately 300,000 clones, 90% detected once. There are 12 residues in the CDR3. V gave up 10 bases and J gave up 6 bases; unmatched junction bases: 5. Germline CDR1 reads MNHEY; CDR2 reads SMNVEV (reference sequence). Patients in Seattle were enrolled during active infection, then followed longitudinally.

This TCR was sampled from a woman under 40 with COVID-19, enrolled during active disease. This rearrangement joins TRBV27 to TRBJ2-1; 8 bases are shared with TRBD2. Sequenced material: peripheral blood. In nucleotides, the CDR3 is TGTGCCACTAGACTAGCGCTCAATGAGCAGTTCTTC. It encodes CATRLALNEQFF.